This T cell receptor (beta chain) was observed in a study of response to subunit inactivated influenza vaccine. Regarding the study as a whole: That few new T cells are recruited by each seasonal influenza vaccination was the authors' suggestion.

In TCRdb, the RT-PCR reads were re-called with MiXCR into one record per CDR3 protein. The sample lists roughly 650,000 distinct CDR3 sequences, 12% to 15% seen once, with around 7.6% in the top ten. The CDR3 is 15 residues long. Germline assignment: CDR1 MDHEN and CDR2 SYDVKM. The V and J ends lost 6 bases and 1 base respectively, with 16 bases between them. This clonotype was counted ten times or more. As yet, its antigen is unknown. The chain is built from TRBV28 and TRBJ2-7; no firm D call. The receptor's source is a man aged 45-65 years who received an inactivated influenza vaccine. The input for sequencing was PBMCs from blood, taken 14 to 15 days before vaccination. CDR3 DNA sequence: TGTGCCAGCAGCACCCAAGTTGGCAGATCCTACGAGCAGTACTTC. Residues: CASSTQVGRSYEQYF.